This entry is about one T cell receptor (beta chain). No antigen is known for it. This entry is derived from a study of cytomegalovirus exposure and HLA in healthy donors. The CDR3 loop spans 17 amino acids. From germline, CDR1 is LGHNA and CDR2 YNFKEQ. Germline trimming cut 3 bases from V and 4 bases from J; bases unmatched to any gene: 13. The study, taken as a whole, reports: In terms of immune exposure information, only CMV serostatus was available. Most TCR sequences showed up rarely, but some public TCRs showed up in many donors.

It was with 60 Vbeta and 13 Jbeta primers that the PCR ran. As handled by the study authors: Later, 75 million to 100 million unique TCR beta chains were counted in an analysis, and 10 million to 12 million of them were shared. TCRdb's copy holds only in-frame clones and misses some; the assay was immunoSEQ multiplex PCR. For V, J and clone size, that table is used; D and trimming come from the DNA. This sample has about 80,000 clones, with approximately 65% found just once. This sequence was found in a male donor in good health and CMV-seropositive. Sequenced input: PBMCs. V and J are TRBV4-2 and TRBJ1-2; the match to TRBD1 covers 8 bases. The CDR3 loop reads CASSHQDRARSLYGYTF. The CDR3 DNA sequence: TGTGCCAGCAGCCACCAGGACAGGGCAAGGTCCCTCTATGGCTACACCTTC.